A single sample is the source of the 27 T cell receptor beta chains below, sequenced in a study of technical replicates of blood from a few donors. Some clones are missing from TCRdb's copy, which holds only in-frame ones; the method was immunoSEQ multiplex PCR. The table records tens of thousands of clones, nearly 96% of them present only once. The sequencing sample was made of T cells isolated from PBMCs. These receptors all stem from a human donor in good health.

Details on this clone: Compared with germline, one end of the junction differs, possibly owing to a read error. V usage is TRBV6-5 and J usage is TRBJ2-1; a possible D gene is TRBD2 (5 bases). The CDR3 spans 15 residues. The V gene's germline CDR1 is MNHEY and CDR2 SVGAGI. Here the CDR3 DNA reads TGTGCCAGCAGTTACCGCCGACTAACATATGAACAGCATTTCTTC. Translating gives CASSYRRLTYEQHFF.

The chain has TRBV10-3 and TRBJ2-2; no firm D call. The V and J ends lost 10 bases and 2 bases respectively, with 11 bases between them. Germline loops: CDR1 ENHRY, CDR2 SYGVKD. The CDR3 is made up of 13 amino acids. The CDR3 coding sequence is TGTGCCACTAATTCCATAAACACCGGGGAGCTGTTTTTT. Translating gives CATNSINTGELFF.

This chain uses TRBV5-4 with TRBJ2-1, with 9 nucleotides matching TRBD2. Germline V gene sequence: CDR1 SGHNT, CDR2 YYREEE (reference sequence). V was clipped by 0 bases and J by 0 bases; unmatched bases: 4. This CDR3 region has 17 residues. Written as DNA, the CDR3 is TGTGCCAGCAGCTTGGAGGGCGGGAGGGCCTCCTACAATGAGCAGTTCTTC. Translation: CASSLEGGRASYNEQFF. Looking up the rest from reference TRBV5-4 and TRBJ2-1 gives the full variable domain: ETGVTQSPTHLIKTRGQQVTLRCSSQSGHNTVSWYQQALGQGPQFIFQYYREEENGRGNFPPRFSGLQFPNYSSELNVNALELDDSALYLCASSLEGGRASYNEQFFGPGTRLTVL.

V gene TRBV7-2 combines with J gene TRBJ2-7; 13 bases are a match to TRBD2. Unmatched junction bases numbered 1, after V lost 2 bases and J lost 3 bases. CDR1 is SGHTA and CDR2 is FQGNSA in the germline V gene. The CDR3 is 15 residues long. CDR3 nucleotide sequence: TGTGCCAGCAGCTTATGGACTAGCGGGAGCTACGAGCAGTACTTC. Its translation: CASSLWTSGSYEQYF.

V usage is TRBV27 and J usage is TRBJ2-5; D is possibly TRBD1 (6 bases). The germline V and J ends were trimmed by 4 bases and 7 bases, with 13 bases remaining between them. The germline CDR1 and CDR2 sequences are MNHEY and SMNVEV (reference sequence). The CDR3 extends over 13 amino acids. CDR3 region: CASSSTGPGTQYF. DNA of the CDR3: TGTGCCAGCAGTTCGACAGGTCCGGGGACCCAGTACTTC.

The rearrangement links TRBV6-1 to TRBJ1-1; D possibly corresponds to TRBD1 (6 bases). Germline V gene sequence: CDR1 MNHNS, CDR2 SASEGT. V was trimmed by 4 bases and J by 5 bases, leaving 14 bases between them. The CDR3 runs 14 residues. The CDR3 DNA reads TGTGCCAGCAGTGTACCCGGGACACCTACTGAAGCTTTCTTT. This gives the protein CASSVPGTPTEAFF.

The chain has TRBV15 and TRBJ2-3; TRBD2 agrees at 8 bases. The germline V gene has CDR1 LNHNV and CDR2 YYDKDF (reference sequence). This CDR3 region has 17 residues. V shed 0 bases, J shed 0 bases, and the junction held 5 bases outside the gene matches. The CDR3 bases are TGTGCCACCAGCAGAGATATACTAGCGGATAGCACAGATACGCAGTATTTT. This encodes CATSRDILADSTDTQYF.

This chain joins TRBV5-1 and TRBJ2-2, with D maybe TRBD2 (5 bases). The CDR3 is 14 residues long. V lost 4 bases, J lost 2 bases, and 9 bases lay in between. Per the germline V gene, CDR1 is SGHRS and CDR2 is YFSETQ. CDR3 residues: CASSGGLNTGELFF. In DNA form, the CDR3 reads TGCGCCAGCAGCGGCGGGTTAAACACCGGGGAGCTGTTTTTT.

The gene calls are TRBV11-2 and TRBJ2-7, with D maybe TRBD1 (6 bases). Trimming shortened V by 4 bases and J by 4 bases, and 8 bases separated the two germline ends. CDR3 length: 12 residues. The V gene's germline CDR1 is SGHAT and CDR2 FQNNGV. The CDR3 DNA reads TGTGCCAGCAGCTCTCAGGGGTACGAGCAGTACTTC. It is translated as CASSSQGYEQYF.

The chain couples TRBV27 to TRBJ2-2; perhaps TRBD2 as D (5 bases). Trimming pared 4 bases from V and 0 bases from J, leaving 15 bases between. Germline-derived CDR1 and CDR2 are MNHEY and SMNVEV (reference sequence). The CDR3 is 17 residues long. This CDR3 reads CASSSLSGNPNTGELFF. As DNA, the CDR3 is TGTGCCAGCAGTTCCCTCTCCGGGAATCCGAACACCGGGGAGCTGTTTTTT.

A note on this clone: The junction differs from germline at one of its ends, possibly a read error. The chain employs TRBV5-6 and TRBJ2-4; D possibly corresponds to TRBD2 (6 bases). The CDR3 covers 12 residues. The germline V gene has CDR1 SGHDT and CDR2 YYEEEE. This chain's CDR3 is CASSLEGLALSF. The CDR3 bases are TGTGCCAGCAGCTTGGAGGGACTCGCTCTGTCCTTC.

The CDR3 bases are TGCGCCAGCAGCCAATCCGCCGGGACTTTAGGTGGCTACACCTTC. Protein sequence: CASSQSAGTLGGYTF. The V gene is TRBV4-1, the J gene TRBJ1-2; D perhaps matches TRBD1 (5 bases). The CDR3 sequence is 15 residues long. Germline V gene data show CDR1 as MGHRA and CDR2 as YSYEKL. V shed 2 bases and J shed 7 bases, with 17 bases lying between them.

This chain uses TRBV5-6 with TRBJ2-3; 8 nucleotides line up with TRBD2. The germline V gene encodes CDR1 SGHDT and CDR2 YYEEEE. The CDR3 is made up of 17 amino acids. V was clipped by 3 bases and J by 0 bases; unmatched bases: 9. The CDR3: CASSSSDSGTSTDTQYF. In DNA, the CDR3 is TGTGCCAGCAGCTCAAGCGATAGCGGGACTAGCACAGATACGCAGTATTTT.

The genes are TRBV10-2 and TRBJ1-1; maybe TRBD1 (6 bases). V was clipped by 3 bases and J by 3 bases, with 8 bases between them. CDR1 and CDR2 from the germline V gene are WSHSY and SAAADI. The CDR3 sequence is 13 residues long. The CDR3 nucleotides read TGCGCCAGCAGTGAACAGGGATACACTGAAGCTTTCTTT. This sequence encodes CASSEQGYTEAFF.

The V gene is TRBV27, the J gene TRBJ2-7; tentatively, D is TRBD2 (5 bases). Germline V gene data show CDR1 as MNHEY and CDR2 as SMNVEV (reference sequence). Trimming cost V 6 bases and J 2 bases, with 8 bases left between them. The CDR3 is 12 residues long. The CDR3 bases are TGTGCCAGCAGGAGGGTCCCCTACGAGCAGTACTTC. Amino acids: CASRRVPYEQYF.

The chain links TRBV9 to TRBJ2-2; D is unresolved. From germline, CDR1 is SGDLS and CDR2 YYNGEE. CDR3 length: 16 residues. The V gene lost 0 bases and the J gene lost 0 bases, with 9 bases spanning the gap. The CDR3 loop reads CASSVVQHANTGELFF. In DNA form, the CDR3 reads TGTGCCAGCAGCGTAGTACAGCACGCGAACACCGGGGAGCTGTTTTTT.

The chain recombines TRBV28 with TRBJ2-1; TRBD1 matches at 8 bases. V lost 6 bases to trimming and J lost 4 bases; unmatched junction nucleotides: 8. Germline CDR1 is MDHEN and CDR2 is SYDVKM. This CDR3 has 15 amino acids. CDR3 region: CASSSMDREYNEQFF. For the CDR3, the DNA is TGTGCCAGCAGCTCTATGGACAGGGAGTACAATGAGCAGTTCTTC.

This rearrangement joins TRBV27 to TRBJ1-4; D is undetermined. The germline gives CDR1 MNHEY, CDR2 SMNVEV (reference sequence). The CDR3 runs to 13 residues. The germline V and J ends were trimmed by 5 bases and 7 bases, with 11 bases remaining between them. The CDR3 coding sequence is TGTGCCAGCAGTAGAGGGTTGGTTGAAAAACTGTTTTTT. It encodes CASSRGLVEKLFF.

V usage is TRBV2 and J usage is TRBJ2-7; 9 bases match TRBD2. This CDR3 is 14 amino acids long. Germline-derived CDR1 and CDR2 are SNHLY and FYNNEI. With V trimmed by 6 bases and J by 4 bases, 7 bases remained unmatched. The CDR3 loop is CASRVAGEGYEQYF. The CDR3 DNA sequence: TGTGCCAGCAGGGTAGCGGGAGAGGGATACGAGCAGTACTTC.

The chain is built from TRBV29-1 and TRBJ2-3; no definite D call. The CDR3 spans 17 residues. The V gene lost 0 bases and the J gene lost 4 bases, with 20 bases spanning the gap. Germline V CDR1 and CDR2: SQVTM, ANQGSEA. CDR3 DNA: TGCAGCGTTGAAGATCTTAACCGGGTGGAGACCGCAGATACGCAGTATTTT. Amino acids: CSVEDLNRVETADTQYF.

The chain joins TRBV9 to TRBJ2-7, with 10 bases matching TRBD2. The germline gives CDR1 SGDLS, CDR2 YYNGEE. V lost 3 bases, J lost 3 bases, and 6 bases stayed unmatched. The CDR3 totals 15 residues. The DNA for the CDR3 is TGTGCCAGCAGCGACGGACTAGCGGATTACTACGAGCAGTACTTC. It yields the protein CASSDGLADYYEQYF.

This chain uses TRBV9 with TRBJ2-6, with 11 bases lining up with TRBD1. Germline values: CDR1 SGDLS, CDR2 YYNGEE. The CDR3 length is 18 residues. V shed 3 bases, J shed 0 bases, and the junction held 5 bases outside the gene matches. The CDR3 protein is CASSAWGTGGSGANVLTF. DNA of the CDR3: TGTGCCAGCAGCGCCTGGGGGACAGGGGGCTCTGGGGCCAACGTCCTGACTTTC. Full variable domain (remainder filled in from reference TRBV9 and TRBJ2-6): DSGVTQTPKHLITATGQRVTLRCSPRSGDLSVYWYQQSLDQGLQFLIQYYNGEERAKGNILERFSAQQFPDLHSELNLSSLELGDSALYFCASSAWGTGGSGANVLTFGAGSRLTVL.

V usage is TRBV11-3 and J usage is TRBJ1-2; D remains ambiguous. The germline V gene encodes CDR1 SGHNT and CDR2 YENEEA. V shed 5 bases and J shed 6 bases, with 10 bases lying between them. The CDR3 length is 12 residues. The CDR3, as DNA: TGTGCCAGCAGCGGTTCGCCGGATGGCTACACCTTC. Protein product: CASSGSPDGYTF.

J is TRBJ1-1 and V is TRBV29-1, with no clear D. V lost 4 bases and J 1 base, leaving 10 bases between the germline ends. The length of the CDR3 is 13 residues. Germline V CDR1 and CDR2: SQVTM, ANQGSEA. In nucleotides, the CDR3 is TGCAGCGTTGTAGGCGGCCAGAACACTGAAGCTTTCTTT. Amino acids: CSVVGGQNTEAFF.

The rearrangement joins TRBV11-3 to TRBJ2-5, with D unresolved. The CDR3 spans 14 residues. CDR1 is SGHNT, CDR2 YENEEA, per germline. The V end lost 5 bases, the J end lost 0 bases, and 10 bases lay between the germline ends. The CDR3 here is CASSRTQYQETQYF. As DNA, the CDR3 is TGTGCCAGCAGCCGCACCCAGTACCAAGAGACCCAGTACTTC.

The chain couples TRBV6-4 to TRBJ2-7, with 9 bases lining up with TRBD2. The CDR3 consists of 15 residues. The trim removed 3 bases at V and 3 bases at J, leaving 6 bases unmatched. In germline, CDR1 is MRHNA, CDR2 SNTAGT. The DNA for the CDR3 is TGTGCCAGCAGTGAAGGTAGCGGGAGTGTCTACGAGCAGTACTTC. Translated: CASSEGSGSVYEQYF.

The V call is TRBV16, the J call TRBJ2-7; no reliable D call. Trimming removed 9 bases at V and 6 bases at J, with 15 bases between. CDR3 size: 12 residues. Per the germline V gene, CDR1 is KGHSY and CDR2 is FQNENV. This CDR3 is CASRQDFSEQYF. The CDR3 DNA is TGTGCCAGTCGGCAGGATTTTAGCGAGCAGTACTTC.